These 29 T cell receptor beta chains share one sample of origin, sequenced in a study of post-analysis software for immune sequencing data. Study findings and constraints: In patients, TRBV5-6, TRBV5-1 and TRBV20-1 belonged to five or six TRBV segments found more frequently than in controls.

Antigens for these TCRs are unknown. Unique molecular identifiers were carried by the TCR beta cDNA libraries. Each CDR3 protein is one row after TCRdb ran MiXCR on the PCR reads. The sample shows 380,000 or so distinct CDR3 sequences, about a third of them seen only once. Material: blood. The receptors were gathered from a girl between 5 and 17 years old with multiple sclerosis.

The table lists this clonotype with a few counts. The V call is TRBV4-1, the J call TRBJ2-5, with TRBD1 matching 7 bases. The J call may be wrong; the DNA end is better matched by TRBJ2-7. Germline V gives CDR1 MGHRA, CDR2 YSYEKL. This CDR3 is built from 15 residues. DNA of the CDR3: TGCGCCAGCAGCCAAGATACCCAGGGGGTCTACGAGCAGTACTTC. Encoded protein: CASSQDTQGVYEQYF.

A few counts support this clonotype. The junction differs from germline at one of its ends, possibly a read error. This sequence joins TRBV13 and TRBJ1-1; 7 bases are a match to TRBD1. The V gene's germline CDR1 is PRHDT and CDR2 FYEKMQ (reference sequence). This CDR3 is built from 16 residues. The DNA for the CDR3 is TGTGCCAGCAGCCCCCCCAGGGGGAGTTGGAACACTGAGGCTTTCTTT. It encodes CASSPPRGSWNTEAFF. Full variable domain (missing parts from reference TRBV13 and TRBJ1-1): AAGVIQSPRHLIKEKRETATLKCYPIPRHDTVYWYQQGPGQDPQFLISFYEKMQSDKGSIPDRFSAQQFSDYHSELNMSSLELGDSALYFCASSPPRGSWNTEAFFGQGTRLTVV.

The rearrangement uses TRBV20-1 and TRBJ2-3; unclear D gene. V was trimmed by 0 bases and J by 1 base, leaving 11 bases between them. Germline V gives CDR1 DFQATT, CDR2 SNEGSKA (reference sequence). The CDR3 spans 15 residues. The CDR3 region is CSARDSVVGTDTQYF. The CDR3, as DNA: TGCAGTGCTAGAGATTCAGTGGTTGGCACAGATACGCAGTATTTT.

The table lists this clonotype with a few counts. The rearrangement joins TRBV6-5 to TRBJ2-4; D is unclear. Per germline, CDR1 MNHEY and CDR2 SVGAGI. The V end lost 6 bases, the J end lost 9 bases, and 15 bases lay between the germline ends. The CDR3 length is 13 residues. Here the CDR3 reads CASRYAGVGIQYF. The CDR3 DNA reads as TGTGCCAGCAGGTACGCTGGGGTGGGCATTCAGTACTTC.

In this sample, this clonotype turned up a few times. This rearrangement joins TRBV28 to TRBJ1-2; D is possibly TRBD1 (6 bases). CDR3 length equals 13 residues. V was shortened by 1 base and J by 7 bases, with 10 bases between the two germline ends. From germline, CDR1 is MDHEN and CDR2 SYDVKM. The CDR3 sequence: CASSLSGAGGYTF. For the CDR3, the DNA is TGTGCCAGCAGTTTATCAGGGGCGGGTGGCTACACCTTC.

J is TRBJ2-1 and V is TRBV27; D is possibly TRBD2 (6 bases). The CDR3 contains 15 residues. Per the germline V gene, CDR1 is MNHEY and CDR2 is SMNVEV (reference sequence). Trimming cost V 2 bases and J 4 bases, with 12 bases left between them. The chain's CDR3 is CASSLETGDYNEQFF. CDR3 coding DNA: TGTGCCAGCAGTTTAGAGACGGGGGATTACAATGAGCAGTTCTTC.

The chain uses TRBV4-3 and TRBJ2-1; no reliable D call. Per germline, CDR1 LGHNA and CDR2 YSLEER. CDR3 length: 18 residues. Trimming removed 0 bases at V and 6 bases at J, with 21 bases between. CDR3 sequence (DNA): TGCGCCAGCAGCCAAGATTATCGTAGCCGAGCGATCGGCAATGAGCAGTTCTTC. Its protein product is CASSQDYRSRAIGNEQFF.

The chain joins TRBV20-1 to TRBJ2-1; TRBD2 might be the D (6 bases). This CDR3 region has 14 residues. CDR1 is DFQATT, CDR2 SNEGSKA, per germline (reference sequence). With 3 bases removed from V and 6 bases from J, the gap between germline ends came to 15 bases. This chain's CDR3 is CSARARVGGNEQFF. The DNA for the CDR3 is TGCAGTGCTAGGGCCCGAGTCGGGGGCAATGAGCAGTTCTTC.

This clonotype was detected only once. The V and J genes are TRBV3-1 and TRBJ2-1, with a weak D call TRBD2 (7 bases). The germline gives CDR1 LGHDT, CDR2 YNNKEL (reference sequence). V gave up 4 bases and J gave up 1 base, with 17 bases separating them. The CDR3 runs to 17 residues. CDR3 sequence reads: CASSPVRGGQSYNEQFF. As DNA, the CDR3 is TGTGCCAGCAGCCCCGTGAGGGGGGGCCAATCCTACAATGAGCAGTTCTTC.

This clonotype appeared many times. The V gene is TRBV27, the J gene TRBJ2-7; D unresolved. Germline-derived CDR1 and CDR2 are MNHEY and SMNVEV (reference sequence). The CDR3 is 14 amino acids. V dropped 2 bases and J dropped 3 bases, with 11 bases sitting between them. Here the CDR3 reads CASSLMASDYEQYF. CDR3 nucleotides: TGTGCCAGCAGTTTAATGGCGTCAGACTACGAGCAGTACTTC.

This clonotype was observed a handful of times. The J gene is TRBJ1-2, the V gene TRBV20-1; D might be TRBD1 (5 bases). The V gene's germline CDR1 is DFQATT and CDR2 SNEGSKA (reference sequence). V shed 0 bases and J shed 7 bases, with 18 bases lying between them. The length of the CDR3 is 15 residues. The CDR3 region has the DNA TGCAGTGCTAGAGAGCGACTACCGGCAGGGATTGGCTACACCTTC. It is translated as CSARERLPAGIGYTF.

This chain uses TRBV20-1 with TRBJ2-3; either TRBD1 or TRBD2 may supply D (5 bases each). Germline-derived CDR1 and CDR2 are DFQATT and SNEGSKA (reference sequence). The CDR3 has 17 residues. Trimming removed 2 bases from V and 6 bases from J, with 24 bases in between. CDR3 sequence reads: CSARSPGRILNVDTQYF. The CDR3 region has the DNA TGCAGTGCTAGATCTCCGGGACGGATCTTGAACGTGGATACGCAGTATTTT.

Concerning this clonotype: Germline and junction disagree at one end, which may indicate a read error. The V gene is TRBV20-1, the J gene TRBJ2-1, with 9 bases fitting TRBD2. The germline CDR1 and CDR2 sequences are DFQATT and SNEGSKA (reference sequence). This CDR3 spans 16 amino acids. CDR3: CSARRLAGLTYNEPFF. The CDR3 DNA follows: TGCAGTGCTAGACGCCTAGCGGGATTAACCTACAATGAGCCGTTCTTC.

This CDR3 reads CASSLEGENSPLHF. CDR3 bases: TGTGCCAGCAGCTTAGAAGGGGAGAATTCACCCCTCCACTTT. The J gene is TRBJ1-6, the V gene TRBV7-9; perhaps TRBD1 as D (5 bases). Germline V lookup: CDR1 SEHNR, CDR2 FQNEAQ (reference sequence). The CDR3 has 14 residues. V gave up 1 base and J gave up 7 bases, with 8 bases separating them.

V and J are TRBV5-5 and TRBJ2-2; D gene ambiguous. CDR3 length: 12 residues. Germline CDR1 and CDR2: SGHKS and YYEKEE (reference sequence). V was pared by 0 bases and J by 13 bases, with 10 bases between. The DNA for the CDR3 is TGTGCCAGCAGCTTGGCACCCCGGAGGCTGTTTTTT. Residues: CASSLAPRRLFF.

In this sample, this clonotype turned up many times. The rearrangement joins TRBV7-2 to TRBJ2-1, with unresolved D. Germline V lookup: CDR1 SGHTA, CDR2 FQGNSA. The CDR3 is made up of 13 amino acids. Trimming took off 2 bases at V and 5 bases at J, with 7 bases between the two ends. CDR3 region: CASSLSQNNEQFF. CDR3 DNA sequence: TGTGCCAGCAGCTTAAGTCAAAACAATGAGCAGTTCTTC. Drawing the rest from reference TRBV7-2 and TRBJ2-1, the complete variable domain is GAGVSQSPSNKVTEKGKDVELRCDPISGHTALYWYRQSLGQGLEFLIYFQGNSAPDKSGLPSDRFSAERTGGSVSTLTIQRTQQEDSAVYLCASSLSQNNEQFFGPGTRLTVL.

V is TRBV6-2 or TRBV6-3 and J is TRBJ1-1; no clear D. The CDR3 is 14 residues long. Per germline, CDR1 MNHEY and CDR2 SVGEGT. Trimming pared 7 bases from V and 1 base from J, leaving 13 bases between. CDR3 loop: CASTQNARNTEAFF. DNA for the CDR3: TGTGCCAGCACCCAGAACGCTAGGAACACTGAAGCTTTCTTT.

This clonotype was seen a few times. This sequence joins TRBV30 and TRBJ1-1; TRBD1 aligns across 7 bases. This CDR3 region has 16 residues. The germline gives CDR1 GTSNPN, CDR2 SVGIG (reference sequence). Trimming removed 4 bases from V and 1 base from J; junction bases left unmatched: 12. The CDR3 bases are TGTGCCTGGACCCCCGGATTCAGGGGGTGGAACACTGAAGCTTTCTTT. Protein product: CAWTPGFRGWNTEAFF.

This chain connects TRBV9 to TRBJ2-5, with unresolved D. The germline V gene has CDR1 SGDLS and CDR2 YYNGEE. This CDR3 contains 14 residues. The germline V and J ends were trimmed by 0 bases and 4 bases, with 10 bases remaining between them. The CDR3: CASSVGQGGETQYF. The CDR3 nucleotides read TGTGCCAGCAGCGTAGGACAAGGCGGAGAGACCCAGTACTTC.

This clonotype showed up just a few times. The chain links TRBV2 to TRBJ1-2; D remains unclear. V shed 2 bases and J shed 5 bases, with 3 bases lying between them. Germline CDR1 reads SNHLY; CDR2 reads FYNNEI. This CDR3 comprises 11 residues. The CDR3 coding sequence is TGTGCCAGCAGTGAACGGTATGGCTACACCTTC. It translates to CASSERYGYTF.

This clonotype has only a few counts. The chain is built from TRBV20-1 and TRBJ1-2, with D maybe TRBD1 (6 bases). This CDR3 has 15 amino acids. Germline-derived CDR1 and CDR2 are DFQATT and SNEGSKA (reference sequence). Trimming removed 0 bases from V and 0 bases from J, with 11 bases in between. The CDR3 region is CSARETGTTNYGYTF. The CDR3 nucleotides are TGCAGTGCTAGAGAAACCGGGACAACTAACTATGGCTACACCTTC.

This clonotype was seen only once. V gene TRBV4-3 combines with J gene TRBJ2-1, with 8 bases that match TRBD2. J was trimmed by 9 bases and V by 0 bases; bases with no gene match: 10. The CDR3 is 16 residues long. CDR1 is LGHNA and CDR2 is YSLEER in the germline V gene. The CDR3 loop is CASSQEYGAGVFEQFF. DNA for the CDR3: TGCGCCAGCAGCCAAGAATATGGAGCGGGAGTCTTTGAGCAGTTCTTC.

This chain uses TRBV5-1 with TRBJ2-7; 9 bases are a match to TRBD2. The ends lost 0 bases at V and 6 bases at J; junction bases unmatched: 4. This CDR3 has 14 residues. Germline lookup yields CDR1 SGHRS and CDR2 YFSETQ. The CDR3 DNA is TGCGCCAGCAGCTTGGTAGCGGGGGTAAGCGAGCAGTACTTC. As protein: CASSLVAGVSEQYF.

On this clonotype itself: A single base separates this from a much larger clone, so it may be a read error. The chain couples TRBV12-3 or TRBV12-4 to TRBJ1-2; no firm D call. This CDR3 has 12 residues. Between the trimmed V and J ends, which lost 7 bases and 8 bases, there was a span of 14 bases. DNA of the CDR3: TGTGCCAGCAAACTCATACGCGGGGGCTACACCTTC. Translating gives CASKLIRGGYTF.

This rearrangement joins TRBV7-2 to TRBJ2-5; D call uncertain. CDR3 size: 14 residues. Germline CDR1 SGHTA, CDR2 FQGNSA. V lost 5 bases, J lost 0 bases, and 10 bases lay in between. CDR3 coding DNA: TGTGCCAGCAGCCCGGAGAGGTACCAAGAGACCCAGTACTTC. Encoded protein: CASSPERYQETQYF.

The genes are TRBV6-1 and TRBJ2-5; 9 bases map to TRBD2. Looked up from germline, CDR1 is MNHNS and CDR2 is SASEGT. This CDR3 is 17 amino acids long. With V trimmed by 10 bases and J by 2 bases, 17 bases remained unmatched. The chain's CDR3 is CAISLAGRYLFQETQYF. In DNA, the CDR3 is TGTGCCATTTCCCTAGCGGGAAGATATTTGTTTCAAGAGACCCAGTACTTC.

This clonotype turned up a few times. The chain carries TRBV7-9 and TRBJ1-2; TRBD1 aligns across 9 bases. The CDR3 has 14 amino acids. Germline CDR1 is SEHNR and CDR2 is FQNEAQ (reference sequence). J gave up 4 bases and V 5 bases, and 5 bases lay outside the gene matches. CDR3 in DNA: TGTGCCAGCAGCCCGAGGGACAGGGCCTATGGCTACACCTTC. Translated: CASSPRDRAYGYTF.

This clonotype was seen at least ten times. The gene calls are TRBV4-2 and TRBJ2-1; D not certain. The ends were cut back, 4 bases at V and 6 bases at J, with 16 bases in the middle. The CDR3 has 15 residues. Germline loops: CDR1 LGHNA, CDR2 YNFKEQ. The CDR3 coding sequence is TGTGCCAGCAGCCCTTCGCACGCCAGTCCCAATGAGCAGTTCTTC. This sequence encodes CASSPSHASPNEQFF.

The rearrangement uses TRBV3-1 and TRBJ2-5, with TRBD2 identical over 7 bases. The length of the CDR3 is 15 residues. Germline V gene data show CDR1 as LGHDT and CDR2 as YNNKEL (reference sequence). Unmatched junction bases numbered 6, after V lost 0 bases and J lost 5 bases. CDR3 coding DNA: TGTGCCAGCAGCCAAGACAGCGGGGCGGACGAGACCCAGTACTTC. Translation: CASSQDSGADETQYF.